The present T cell receptor (beta chain) was sequenced within a study of T-cell reconstitution after alpha-beta-depleted transplantation in children. Unique molecular identifiers were used in preparing the TCRbeta library. One entry per CDR3 protein, called by TCRdb with MiXCR from the PCR reads. The table records about 540,000 distinct CDR3 sequences, 15% to 20% of them present only once. Trimming at V came to 7 bases and at J to 4 bases, leaving 5 bases not matched to a gene. The CDR3 is 13 amino acids. CDR1 and CDR2 (germline): SGHRS, YFSETQ. This sequence was found in a human donor who donated a stem cell graft to a child with acute lymphoblastic leukemia. The material was PBMCs from the stem cell graft donor, obtained from the stem cell graft. V gene TRBV5-1 combines with J gene TRBJ2-1; TRBD1 agrees at 7 bases. The CDR3 coding sequence is TGCGCCAGCGGGCTGGACAGGTACAATGAGCAGTTCTTC. It specifies CASGLDRYNEQFF.